These 26 T cell receptor beta chains were sequenced from one sample in a study of radiotherapy plus CTLA-4 blockade in lung cancer. Assay used: immunoSEQ multiplex PCR; TCRdb lists only in-frame clones, some missing. The table has about 90,000 clones, about four fifths seen once. The sequenced sample was peripheral blood, obtained from a patient treated with radiotherapy plus ipilimumab. The origin of the receptors is a human donor with non-small cell lung cancer that progressed on radiotherapy plus ipilimumab.

The CDR3 spells CAWSSVDGETQYF. Here the CDR3 DNA reads TGTGCCTGGAGTAGCGTTGATGGGGAGACCCAGTACTTC. The genes are TRBV30 and TRBJ2-5; D is unclear. V was shortened by 2 bases and J by 5 bases, with 12 bases between the two germline ends. CDR1 and CDR2 from the germline V gene are GTSNPN and SVGIG (reference sequence). The CDR3 runs 13 residues.

The gene calls are TRBV10-3 and TRBJ1-6; D is uncertain. Germline CDR1 ENHRY, CDR2 SYGVKD. V was trimmed by 6 bases and J by 8 bases, leaving 8 bases between them. The CDR3 runs to 12 residues. CDR3 nucleotide sequence: TGTGCCATCAGGGGTGAGGATTCACCCCTCCACTTT. This codes for CAIRGEDSPLHF.

This sequence joins TRBV9 and TRBJ2-1; D unresolved. Per the germline V gene, CDR1 is SGDLS and CDR2 is YYNGEE. The CDR3 sequence is 13 residues long. Trimming pared 0 bases from V and 8 bases from J, leaving 9 bases between. CDR3 nucleotide sequence: TGTGCCAGCAGCGTAGTAGCAGGAGATGAGCAGTTCTTC. Protein: CASSVVAGDEQFF.

The chain employs TRBV10-3 and TRBJ1-1; D perhaps matches TRBD1 (5 bases). Germline loops: CDR1 ENHRY, CDR2 SYGVKD. V was cut by 8 bases and J by 0 bases, with 16 bases left in between. CDR3 length: 15 residues. The CDR3 DNA is TGTGCCATCGCCCGCCCCTCAGGGTTGAACACTGAAGCTTTCTTT. Its protein is CAIARPSGLNTEAFF.

This rearrangement joins TRBV19 to TRBJ1-2; the D gene is possibly TRBD1 (6 bases). V gave up 4 bases and J gave up 4 bases, with 19 bases separating them. Germline CDR1 LNHDA, CDR2 SQIVND (reference sequence). The CDR3 has 16 residues. The CDR3 DNA follows: TGTGCCAGTAGTACAAAACAGGGACAAGGGGCCTATGGCTACACCTTC. It codes for CASSTKQGQGAYGYTF.

This clone was seen only a few times. The V call is TRBV9, the J call TRBJ1-4; D might be TRBD1 (5 bases). Trimming left V 0 bases short and J 10 bases short, with 10 bases between. CDR1 is SGDLS and CDR2 is YYNGEE in the germline V gene. There are 13 residues in the CDR3. CDR3 nucleotide sequence: TGTGCCAGCAGCGTAGAGGGCGGGGGAAAACTGTTTTTT. This encodes CASSVEGGGKLFF.

This chain joins TRBV7-2 and TRBJ2-7; no definite D call. The CDR3 spans 14 residues. Germline CDR1 is SGHTA and CDR2 is FQGNSA. Trimming cost V 0 bases and J 2 bases, with 8 bases left between them. For the CDR3, the DNA is TGTGCCAGCAGCTTAGCGCTTTTTCCCTACGAGCAGTACTTC. It encodes CASSLALFPYEQYF.

There are a few counts of this clone. The chain joins TRBV9 to TRBJ1-1; D is ambiguous. The ends were cut back, 0 bases at V and 1 base at J, with 4 bases in the middle. Germline CDR1 reads SGDLS; CDR2 reads YYNGEE. This CDR3 is built from 13 residues. CDR3 coding DNA: TGTGCCAGCAGCGTAGAGTCGAACACTGAAGCTTTCTTT. This translates into CASSVESNTEAFF.

The chain recombines TRBV19 with TRBJ2-2, with 8 bases that match TRBD1. V lost 6 bases, J lost 4 bases, and 10 bases stayed unmatched. Per the germline V gene, CDR1 is LNHDA and CDR2 is SQIVND (reference sequence). The CDR3 has 16 residues. CDR3 DNA: TGTGCCAGTAGCTGGGGGACAGGAGGCAGCACCGGGGAGCTGTTTTTT. Amino acids: CASSWGTGGSTGELFF.

The rearrangement joins TRBV28 to TRBJ1-1, with D unresolved. This CDR3 spans 13 amino acids. Trimming removed 9 bases at V and 9 bases at J, with 20 bases between. Germline lookup yields CDR1 MDHEN and CDR2 SYDVKM. The CDR3 DNA sequence: TGTGCCAGTCCAGACAATCTCGGAAGCAAAGCTTTCTTT. It yields the protein CASPDNLGSKAFF.

This clone occurred a few times. The J gene is TRBJ1-1, the V gene TRBV5-4; unclear D gene. This CDR3 region has 16 residues. V lost 0 bases and J lost 1, with 13 bases in between. Germline V gives CDR1 SGHNT, CDR2 YYREEE (reference sequence). The DNA of the CDR3 is TGTGCCAGCAGCTTGGAGGCGGGAATGGGGAACACTGAAGCTTTCTTT. This sequence encodes CASSLEAGMGNTEAFF.

V gene TRBV19 combines with J gene TRBJ1-5; tentative D call: TRBD1 (6 bases). The CDR3 runs 14 residues. V was clipped by 9 bases and J by 0 bases, with 12 bases between them. Germline CDR1 and CDR2: LNHDA and SQIVND (reference sequence). The CDR3 sequence is CASAPGASNQPQHF. The CDR3 region has the DNA TGTGCCAGCGCCCCAGGGGCTAGCAATCAGCCCCAGCATTTT.

V is TRBV6-5 and J is TRBJ2-1, with D unclear. The CDR3 is 14 residues long. CDR1 is MNHEY and CDR2 is SVGAGI in the germline V gene. V lost 0 bases and J 7 bases, leaving 10 bases between the germline ends. CDR3 protein: CASSYSERRNEQFF. CDR3 bases: TGTGCCAGCAGTTACTCGGAGCGAAGAAATGAGCAGTTCTTC.

The DNA of the CDR3 is TGTGCCTGGAGTACACATGCAGGGGCGAATTCACCCCTCCACTTT. It translates to CAWSTHAGANSPLHF. The rearrangement uses TRBV30 and TRBJ1-6; TRBD1 might be the D (6 bases). Trimming cost V 2 bases and J 7 bases, with 15 bases left between them. The germline V gene encodes CDR1 GTSNPN and CDR2 SVGIG (reference sequence). The CDR3 has 15 amino acids. Full variable domain (outside the CDR3, taken from reference TRBV30 and TRBJ1-6): SQTIHQWPATLVQPVGSPLSLECTVEGTSNPNLYWYRQAAGRGLQLLFYSVGIGQISSEVPQNLSASRPQDRQFILSSKKLLLSDSGFYLCAWSTHAGANSPLHFGNGTRLTVT.

The chain recombines TRBV7-9 with TRBJ2-1; D is uncertain. V lost 1 base and J 4 bases, leaving 5 bases between the germline ends. Looked up from germline, CDR1 is SEHNR and CDR2 is FQNEAQ (reference sequence). The CDR3 extends over 13 amino acids. The CDR3 DNA follows: TGTGCCAGCAGCTTAGTCGGTTACAATGAGCAGTTCTTC. It encodes CASSLVGYNEQFF.

The V call is TRBV6-5, the J call TRBJ1-1; a weak D match, TRBD1 (5 bases). Germline loops: CDR1 MNHEY, CDR2 SVGAGI. CDR3 length: 16 amino acids. The germline V and J ends were trimmed by 2 bases and 1 base, with 14 bases remaining between them. The CDR3 sequence is CASSYAFQGWNTEAFF. For the CDR3, the DNA is TGTGCCAGCAGTTACGCATTCCAGGGATGGAACACTGAAGCTTTCTTT.

The CDR3 spells CASSPAGGTNTEAFF. As DNA, the CDR3 is TGTGCCAGCAGCCCAGCGGGGGGCACGAACACTGAAGCTTTCTTT. The gene calls are TRBV7-2 and TRBJ1-1; a possible D gene is TRBD1 (6 bases). Germline V gene lookup returns CDR1 SGHTA and CDR2 FQGNSA. Trimming left V 5 bases short and J 1 base short, with 14 bases between. The CDR3 covers 15 residues.

The CDR3 region is CASSSPGGMGGTDTQYF. As DNA, the CDR3 is TGTGCCAGCAGCTCCCCCGGAGGGATGGGGGGTACAGATACGCAGTATTTT. The rearrangement joins TRBV7-2 to TRBJ2-3, with a possible D match to TRBD2 (6 bases). The CDR3 totals 17 residues. CDR1 is SGHTA and CDR2 is FQGNSA in the germline V gene. Trimming left V 4 bases short and J 3 bases short, with 20 bases between.

The V call is TRBV7-2, the J call TRBJ1-3, with D maybe TRBD1 (6 bases). Germline CDR1 and CDR2: SGHTA and FQGNSA. This CDR3 is built from 16 residues. Trimming took off 1 base at V and 2 bases at J, with 12 bases between the two ends. The CDR3 reads CASSLVGRGAGNTIYF. In DNA, the CDR3 is TGTGCCAGCAGCTTAGTAGGCAGGGGTGCTGGAAACACCATATATTTT.

This clone was counted a few times. The chain couples TRBV30 to TRBJ1-1, with D unclear. The CDR3 runs 11 residues. In germline, CDR1 is GTSNPN, CDR2 SVGIG (reference sequence). Trimming removed 1 base at V and 6 bases at J, with 6 bases between. The DNA of the CDR3 is TGTGCCTGGAGTGATGGGCCTGAAGCTTTCTTT. Protein sequence: CAWSDGPEAFF.

The V call is TRBV4-3, the J call TRBJ2-3, with D possibly TRBD1 on 6 matching bases. Trimming shortened V by 6 bases and J by 0 bases, and 13 bases separated the two germline ends. Per germline, CDR1 LGHNA and CDR2 YSLEER. The CDR3 has 15 amino acids. CDR3 amino acids: CASSPGTTSTDTQYF. CDR3 bases: TGCGCCAGCAGTCCCGGGACAACTAGCACAGATACGCAGTATTTT.

This chain connects TRBV5-6 to TRBJ2-7; 13 bases align to TRBD2. J gave up 2 bases and V 4 bases, and 3 bases lay outside the gene matches. Germline CDR1 is SGHDT and CDR2 is YYEEEE. The CDR3 is made up of 15 amino acids. In DNA form, the CDR3 reads TGTGCCAGCAGCGTACTAGCGGGGGGGACCTACGAGCAGTACTTC. This gives the protein CASSVLAGGTYEQYF. The full variable domain, in which reference TRBV5-6 and TRBJ2-7 provide the parts outside the CDR3, is DAGVTQSPTHLIKTRGQQVTLRCSPKSGHDTVSWYQQALGQGPQFIFQYYEEEERQRGNFPDRFSGHQFPNYSSELNVNALLLGDSALYLCASSVLAGGTYEQYFGPGTRLTVT.

This rearrangement joins TRBV28 to TRBJ1-1; TRBD1 aligns across 7 bases. The junction had 7 bases not matched to a gene; V was cut back by 8 bases and J by 1 base. The CDR3 contains 14 residues. Germline CDR1 reads MDHEN; CDR2 reads SYDVKM. The CDR3 here is CASRTYRGNTEAFF. The CDR3, as DNA: TGTGCCAGCCGCACCTACAGGGGGAACACTGAAGCTTTCTTT.

The chain has TRBV5-1 and TRBJ2-3, with TRBD2 identical over 8 bases. Germline CDR1 SGHRS, CDR2 YFSETQ. This CDR3 is built from 15 residues. Germline trimming cut 5 bases from V and 3 bases from J; bases unmatched to any gene: 8. The CDR3 spells CASRTRGGTTDTQYF. The CDR3, as DNA: TGCGCCAGCAGGACCCGGGGGGGAACAACAGATACGCAGTATTTT.

The CDR3 loop is CASSKESSRRNTGELFF. The CDR3 DNA follows: TGTGCCAGCAGCAAAGAAAGTAGCAGGAGGAACACCGGGGAGCTGTTTTTT. The gene calls are TRBV21-1 and TRBJ2-2. TRBV21-1 is a documented pseudogene. The length of the CDR3 is 17 residues.

The V and J genes are TRBV30 and TRBJ1-2, with a weak D call TRBD1 (6 bases). Germline CDR1 is GTSNPN and CDR2 is SVGIG (reference sequence). This CDR3 is 12 amino acids long. V lost 4 bases and J 5 bases, leaving 11 bases between the germline ends. The CDR3 DNA follows: TGTGCCTGGACCACGGACAGATATGGCTACACCTTC. Its translation is CAWTTDRYGYTF.